This T cell receptor beta chain was documented in a study of CD8 T cells in Susac syndrome. About the research overall: Sequencing included Susac syndrome patients, more than five of them with active disease and roughly eight in remission. Whole-study findings and limits: In Susac syndrome, CD4+ T cell repertoires lacked any clonal expansion.

Random hexamers served to reverse transcribe roughly 0.5 to 1 ug RNA. TCRdb passed the immunoSEQ multiplex PCR reads through MiXCR, listing each CDR3 protein once. The sample has some 110,000 distinct CDR3 sequences, around 96% seen once. Sequencing of TCR beta was performed on blood CD8+ T cells and on blood CD4+ T cells. Purification of the CD8+ and CD4+ T cells relied on negative isolation, and TEMRA cells underwent FACS enrichment. A remark on this clonotype: Its antigen is undetermined.

V was pared by 3 bases and J by 1 base, with 4 bases between. CDR1 is SGHDT and CDR2 is YYEEEE in the germline V gene. The CDR3 length is 12 residues. The sample consisted of CD4+ T cells from PBMCs. This chain links TRBV5-6 with TRBJ1-1; the D is unclear. This TCR came from a human donor with Susac syndrome. CDR3 sequence: CASSSQNTEAFF. The CDR3 region has the DNA TGTGCCAGCAGCTCACAGAACACTGAAGCTTTCTTT.